Given below is one T cell receptor beta chain in context. The data are from a study of preoperative IRX-2 immunotherapy in early breast cancer. With 10 bases clipped from V and 8 bases from J, the junction kept 14 bases outside the gene matches. Germline V gives CDR1 MNHGY, CDR2 SAAAGT. This CDR3 region has 15 residues. Noted treatment: preoperative locoregional IRX-2 cytokine immunotherapy. Patients received preoperative, locoregional IRX-2 cytokine immunotherapy in a phase Ib study. Profiled with immunoSEQ multiplex PCR; TCRdb holds only in-frame clones, not every one. The sample lists around 30,000 clones, about 83% occurring once.

The V call is TRBV6-8, the J call TRBJ1-2, with 12 bases lining up with TRBD1. This TCR derives from a human donor with breast cancer. The sequencing used lymph node tissue, collected before IRX-2 immunotherapy. CDR3 protein: CAIQSRDRGLGGYTF. The CDR3, as DNA: TGTGCCATCCAATCCCGGGACAGGGGGCTAGGGGGCTACACCTTC.